Reported below is one TCR beta chain. Its antigen remains unidentified. This sample is part of a study of CD8 T cell repertoires and HIV-1 epitope variants. At the level of the study: Each of Twenty-five Gag and Nef epitope peptides stimulated a separate culture. Autologous T cell-negative cells served as antigen-presenting cells in equal numbers. Study findings and constraints: This assay reports beta chains of antigen-expanded cells, not T cell function. Nine or ten antigen-specific TCR beta clonotypes were found; about six seemed cross-reactive to variants.

The repertoire was sequenced with immunoSEQ multiplex PCR; TCRdb's copy has only in-frame clones and lacks some. In the table there are approximately 5,000 clones, around 69% of which are singletons. There are 13 residues in the CDR3. Germline V gene data show CDR1 as LNHNV and CDR2 as YYDKDF (reference sequence). With 0 bases removed from V and 8 bases from J, the gap between germline ends came to 7 bases. The rearrangement links TRBV15 to TRBJ1-4; maybe TRBD1 (5 bases). The sequence was collected from a male donor with HIV. Sequencing was done on a sample of cultured CD8+ T cells derived from PBMCs. CDR3 DNA: TGTGCCACCAGCAGAGATCCAGGGGAAAAACTGTTTTTT. The encoded protein is CATSRDPGEKLFF.